This T cell receptor beta chain came from a study of Graves' ophthalmopathy and Graves' hyperthyroidism. The wider study: Untreated patients at initial diagnosis provided peripheral blood. Overall study results and limits: Blood also held most thyroid clonotypes expanded above 0.001 frequency. Predictions made by the model for ophthalmopathy progression reached roughly 70% sensitivity and just under 75% specificity.

Certain patients were not enrolled. These were patients with other autoimmune diseases, uncontrolled infections, pregnancy or lactation. The sample holds many counts of this clonotype. Antigen: not known. RNA transcripts served as template for amplifying TCR beta CDR3 sequences. In the first round, RT-PCR was carried out with HTBI primers, and a multiplex PCR formed the second round. TCRdb re-derived calls from the multiplex PCR reads in MiXCR, one entry per CDR3 protein. The sample yields 200,000 to 250,000 distinct CDR3 sequences, approximately 29% seen once. The CDR3 runs to 14 residues. Trimming pared 6 bases from V and 6 bases from J, leaving 14 bases between. Germline-derived CDR1 and CDR2 are LNHDA and SQIVND (reference sequence).

The sample consisted of peripheral blood. The gene calls are TRBV19 and TRBJ2-2; no reliable D call. The sequence was collected from a man aged 50-59 years with Graves' ophthalmopathy. CDR3 DNA sequence: TGTGCCAGTAGCCCTGGAGCCAATCCCGGGGAGCTGTTTTTT. Translated: CASSPGANPGELFF.